This T cell receptor beta chain was documented in a study of CD8+ T cells in alopecia areata. The overall study: Those receiving the skin were roughly 7-10-week-old female C3H/HeJ mice, whose grafts came from 6-12-month-old C3H/HeJ donors with spontaneous alopecia.

In germline, CDR1 is FNHDT, CDR2 SITEND (reference sequence). The CDR3 is 12 amino acids. General study points: Clarity of TCR sharing across patients fell short of that in mice, possibly HLA-related. Tissue-resident alphabeta T cells belonging to normal skin likewise get sequenced within scalp specimens.

The table lists this clone with a few counts. Antigen specificity is unknown. Germline and genes: mouse. The CDR3 end is not reached by the read, which stops 4 residues before it; the germline J gene fills it in. Extraction of RNA preceded its reverse transcription into cDNA, which served as the sequencing template. The repertoire was sequenced with immunoSEQ multiplex PCR; TCRdb's copy has only in-frame clones and lacks some. Sampling found more than 90,000 clones, none seen once. Sequencing used lesional skin. The source is a C3H/HeJ mouse with alopecia areata. The strain's MHC: H2-k. V and J are TRBV19 and TRBJ1-2, with TRBD1 matching 8 bases. CDR3 DNA, as far as it was read: TGTGCCAGCAATCAGGGGGCATCC. Protein product: CASNQGAS. The whole CDR3 reads CASNQGASDYTF.